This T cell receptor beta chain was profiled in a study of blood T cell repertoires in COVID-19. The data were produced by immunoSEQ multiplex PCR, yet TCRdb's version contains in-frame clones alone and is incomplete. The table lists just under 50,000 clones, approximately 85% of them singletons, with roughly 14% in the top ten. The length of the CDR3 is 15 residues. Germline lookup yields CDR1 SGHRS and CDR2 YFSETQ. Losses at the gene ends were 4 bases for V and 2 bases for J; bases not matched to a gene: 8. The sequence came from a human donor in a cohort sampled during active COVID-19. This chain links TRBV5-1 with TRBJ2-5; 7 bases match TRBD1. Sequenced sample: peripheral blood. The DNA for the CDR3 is TGCGCCAGCAGCACCAGACAGGGTCGGCAAGAGACCCAGTACTTC. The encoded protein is CASSTRQGRQETQYF.